A single TCR beta chain is shown here with its context. Its antigen is currently not known. No base quality values were provided; no much bigger clone lies one nucleotide off. Library creation used the immunoSEQ multiplex PCR assay. For the multiplex PCR, a mixture combining 60 forward primers for TCR Vbeta segments and 13 reverse primers for TCR Jbeta segments was used. A multiplex PCR assay on genomic DNA amplified the CDR3 region of rearranged TCR beta genes. Amplified TCR beta libraries were sequenced as 87-base-pair reads on the Illumina HiSeq System. Per the original workflow: Across the 600 to 700 repertoires, a later analysis counted tens of millions of unique TCR beta chains, around 11 million of which were shared by at least two donors. A nearest-neighbor algorithm error-corrected the raw reads and collapsed the reads into unique sequences, merging closely related sequences to remove PCR and sequencing errors. To assign V, D and J gene segments, CDR3 sequences were aligned to IMGT reference sequences. For a sequence to be retained, a match of at least six nucleotides was required to both a V gene segment and a J gene segment. Rearrangements were classified as productive when the CDR3 lacked stop codons and remained in frame with V and J, and all other rearrangements were classified as non-productive. Following IMGT convention, CDR3 was defined as the stretch from the second conserved V-encoded cysteine up to the conserved J-encoded phenylalanine. Sequences without an unambiguous match to a single V gene segment were excluded from the earlier analysis of a few hundred of the donors. In an earlier analysis of a few hundred of the donors, V segments were called functional above 56.7% productive rearrangements and were called segregating when the between-donor standard deviation exceeded 5%. A statistical classification framework was built for diagnosing cytomegalovirus status from the catalog of TCR beta chain sequences. In a later analysis, TCR nucleotide sequences were compared against IMGT/GENE-DB human TR gene sequences so that V and J genes could be assigned. A later analysis assigned CDR3 sequences and most-parsimonious VDJ recombination scenarios with the TCRdist pipeline. In a later analysis, each TCR beta chain was defined by its CDR3 amino acid sequence together with its V-gene family, and reads lacking a unique V-gene family were excluded. A later analysis removed 592 highly shared, low-generation-probability nucleotide sequences to deal with suspected cross-contamination and a sequencing artifact. For each public chain, a later analysis derived a clonal expansion index from normalized ranks of inferred template counts within each repertoire. In a later analysis, generation probabilities were computed using a VDJ recombination model fitted to out-of-frame rearrangements, and the results were checked against IGoR. A later analysis scored TCR-TCR, TCR-HLA and TCR-CMV co-occurrence with hypergeometric tests, applying a repertoire-size bias correction to TCR pairs. In a later analysis, false discovery rates were estimated by permuting HLA or CMV assignments 20 times. In a later analysis, co-occurring TCRs were grouped using DBSCAN, with TCRdist sequence similarity added in when clustering inside HLA-allele-positive subsets. Co-occurrence clustering excluded repertoires with fewer than 30,000 or more than 120,000 public chains, plus five with anomalous nucleotide sharing. Imported from immuneACCESS, the table was reduced by TCRdb to in-frame sequences with V and J called. These copies leave out some clones; in studies compared against another copy, an unresolved V gene accounts for under half, and the cause of the remainder is not known. The D gene and trimming were derived from the DNA, and the V and J assignments and clone size from that table. Here the sample has some 90,000 clones; around 74% occur a single time. The ten most abundant clones make up 2.5% to 3.5% of the sample.

The cohort was made up of hundreds of healthy bone marrow donors. At the time of sampling, all cohort members were nominally healthy, though unrecorded immune exposures were likely present. The donor tested CMV seropositive and was one of the 289 seropositive cohort members. A peripheral blood sample was collected from each donor, and TCR beta sequencing was performed on peripheral blood mononuclear cells. The Qiagen DNeasy Blood Extraction Kit was used to extract genomic DNA from the blood cell samples. The entry originates in a study of cytomegalovirus exposure and HLA in healthy donors (dated by TCRdb to about 2017). About the study as a whole: An earlier analysis of roughly 570 of the donors reported under 300 Gb of sequence data and around 110 million unique TCR beta sequences obtained from around 170 million T cells. An early release covering about 600 HLA-typed donors comprised approximately 300 gigabases of sequencing data and about 90 million unique TCR sequences. Of the roughly 390 genotyped donors, around 81% fell in the genetic ancestry cluster associated with self-reported Caucasian donors. The aim of the study was to test whether cataloging public T cell receptors could identify signatures of past pathogen exposure. Using immunosequencing, the study profiled T cell repertoires from roughly 650 subjects and related those repertoires to cytomegalovirus serostatus. A separate validation cohort of roughly 110 different subjects was used in addition to the roughly 670-subject first cohort. High-throughput TCR immunosequencing, statistical association of individual TCRs with disease status, and machine learning were combined to predict cytomegalovirus infection status. In a later analysis, previously published TCR beta repertoires from roughly 710 donors were re-analyzed and high-resolution HLA genotyping was added so that TCR occurrence patterns could be studied. Rather than using new phenotypic data, the later analysis identified candidate immune exposures from TCR beta sequences and from how often those sequences occurred across donors. In an earlier analysis of several hundred of the donors, high-throughput TCR beta sequencing was used to judge whether each TCR beta V gene segment behaved as functional or pseudogenic. Donor age, sex, ethnicity and CMV serostatus were compiled alongside the repertoire data. In a later genetic analysis, genome-wide SNP genotypes for about three fifths of the 666 donors were used, and that subset was treated as a discovery cohort. All discovery cohort repertoires had been generated on a single sequencing platform. Both class I and class II loci were covered by HLA typing, at four-digit resolution. The number of typed donors differed by locus: about 620-630 for A, B, C, DRB1 and DQB1; approximately 530 for DQA1; 606 for DPA1; and approximately 450 for DPB1. Four to six DR-DQ haplotypes were handled as single units for association and clustering because linkage in the cohort was strong. Among roughly 400 genotyped donors of the cohort, an average of approximately 200,000 unique TCR beta nucleotide sequences was sequenced per donor, of which 15% to 20% were non-productive. What the authors observed across the whole study: Most CMV-associated TCR beta chains appeared to be HLA-restricted in a later analysis, and the HLA associations seemed to be driven largely by CMV exposure. Assigning TCR associations to individual alleles was difficult when HLA alleles, especially DR and DQ, strongly co-occurred. Because counts were too low, 15 or so rarely observed V segments, including chromosome 9 orphons, were excluded from the earlier analysis of fewer than 650 of the donors. Most TCR sequences were observed very rarely across donors, whereas some public TCRs were present in many individuals. A later genetic analysis associated a missense DCLRE1C variant with V-gene and J-gene trimming of TCR beta chains, and an independent cohort replicated the association. In this cohort, only TCR beta chains were sequenced, and detectable features were limited by the absence of alpha or paired-chain data. A later genetic analysis reported fewer N-insertions in productive TCRs among donors in an Asian-associated ancestry cluster than the roughly 700-donor mean. The only immune exposure information available for the cohort was CMV serostatus. A further reported finding was that TCR beta sequences accurately predicted the HLA-A and HLA-B alleles for most subjects in the first cohort. HLA typing was unavailable for some donors at each locus, so association tests used only the typed subset. Sequencing depth was assumed to be roughly uniform across donors in the presence/absence analyses, though that assumption may not hold. Correlated functional status among segregating V segments might be attributable to linkage disequilibrium, but an unknown experimental factor could not be ruled out. Because the 87-base-pair reads could not distinguish some IMGT-functional V segments, including TRBV6-2 and TRBV6-3, those segments were excluded. A few of the identified cytomegalovirus-associated TCR beta chains were confirmed in vitro to be specific for cytomegalovirus antigens. The study listed 164 TCR beta chains as associated with cytomegalovirus. In both the original and validation cohorts, the classifier was reported to diagnose cytomegalovirus status with high specificity and sensitivity. A later analysis found that TCR association rates varied across HLA loci, with DRB1 alleles showing the most associated TCRs and HLA-C alleles the fewest. In a later analysis, several top co-occurrence clusters were reported to appear linked to parvovirus B19, influenza, CMV and Epstein-Barr virus. The authors suggested that the approach could potentially be generalized to other disease states and immunological phenotypes. In a later analysis, HLA-associated TCR beta chains were found to be more clonally expanded and to have lower generation probabilities than equally common non-associated chains. A cluster of highly shared sequence variants was judged likely to represent a technical artifact of the sequencing pipeline. In a later analysis, some 18,000 TCR beta sequences were associated with specific HLA alleles at a false discovery rate of 0.05. In an earlier analysis of 450 to 750 of the donors, most TCR beta V segments appeared in productive rearrangements about 87% or about 30% of the time, broadly matching IMGT annotations.

V and J lose 0 bases and 0 bases, and a span of 7 bases separates them. Taken from cysteine to phenylalanine, the CDR3 has 15 residues. The sequence is cut down to CDR3 DNA, 45 bases in frame from base 1. CDR1 and CDR2, looked up from the germline V gene, are SGDLS and YYNGEE. This receptor was identified in a female donor in good health and CMV-seropositive. Material: PBMCs. The V and J segments used are TRBV9 and TRBJ1-3, with an unclear D gene assignment. The DNA reads as follows: TGTGCCAGCAGCGTAGGAGGAGGCTCTGGAAACACCATATATTTT. This translates into CASSVGGGSGNTIYF.